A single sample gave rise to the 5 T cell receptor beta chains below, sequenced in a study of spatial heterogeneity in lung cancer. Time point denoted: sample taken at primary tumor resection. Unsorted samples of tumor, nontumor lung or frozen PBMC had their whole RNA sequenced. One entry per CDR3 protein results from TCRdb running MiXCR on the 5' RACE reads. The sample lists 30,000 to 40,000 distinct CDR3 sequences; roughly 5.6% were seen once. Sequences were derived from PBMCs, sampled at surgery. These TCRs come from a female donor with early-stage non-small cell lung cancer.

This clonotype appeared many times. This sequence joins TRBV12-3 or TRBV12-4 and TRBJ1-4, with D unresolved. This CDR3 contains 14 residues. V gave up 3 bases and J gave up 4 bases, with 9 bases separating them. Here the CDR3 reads CASSFRSYNEKLFF. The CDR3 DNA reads TGTGCCAGCAGTTTTCGGTCCTATAATGAAAAACTGTTTTTT.

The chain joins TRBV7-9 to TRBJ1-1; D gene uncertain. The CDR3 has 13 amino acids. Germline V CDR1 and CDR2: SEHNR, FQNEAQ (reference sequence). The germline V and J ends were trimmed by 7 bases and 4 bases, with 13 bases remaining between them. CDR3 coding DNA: TGTGCCAGCACCAAAACGGAGGGCACTGAAGCTTTCTTT. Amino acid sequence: CASTKTEGTEAFF.

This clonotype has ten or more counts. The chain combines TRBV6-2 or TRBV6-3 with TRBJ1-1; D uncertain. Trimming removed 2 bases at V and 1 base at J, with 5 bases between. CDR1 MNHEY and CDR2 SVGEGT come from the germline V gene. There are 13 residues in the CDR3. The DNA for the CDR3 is TGTGCCAGCAGTTACGGCACGAACACTGAAGCTTTCTTT. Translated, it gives CASSYGTNTEAFF.

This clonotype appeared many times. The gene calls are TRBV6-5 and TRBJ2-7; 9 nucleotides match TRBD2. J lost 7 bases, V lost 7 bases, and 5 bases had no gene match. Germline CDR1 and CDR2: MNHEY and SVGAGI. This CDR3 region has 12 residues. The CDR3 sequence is CASKVAGGEQYF. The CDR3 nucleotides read TGTGCCAGCAAAGTGGCGGGGGGGGAGCAGTACTTC.

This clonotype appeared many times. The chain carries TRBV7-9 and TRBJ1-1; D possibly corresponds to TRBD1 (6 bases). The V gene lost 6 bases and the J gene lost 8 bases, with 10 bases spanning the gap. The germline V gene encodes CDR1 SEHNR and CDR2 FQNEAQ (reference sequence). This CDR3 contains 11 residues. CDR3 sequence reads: CASSLDREAFF. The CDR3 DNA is TGTGCCAGCAGTTTGGACAGAGAAGCTTTCTTT.